Below are 13 T cell receptor beta chains sequenced from a single sample in a study of PD-L1 blockade in urothelial cancer (dated by TCRdb to the late 2010s). The meaning of the sample's time point label: pretreatment peripheral blood. The library relied on the immunoSEQ multiplex PCR assay. TCRdb provides this immuneACCESS table in a form limited to in-frame rearrangements. Some clones are lacking; in checked studies, under half of them reflect an unresolved V gene, and why the rest are absent is not known. The sample table shows 100,000 to 150,000 clones, and roughly 80% are seen once. The leading ten clones occupy roughly 3.5% of the sample. Specimen: PBMCs, collected around atezolizumab (anti-PD-L1) treatment. All receptors come from a man aged 50 or older with urothelial cancer.

The genes are TRBV7-9 and TRBJ2-7; D possibly corresponds to TRBD1 (6 bases). The CDR3 covers 14 residues. Germline-derived CDR1 and CDR2 are SEHNR and FQNEAQ (reference sequence). V was shortened by 5 bases and J by 0 bases, with 11 bases between the two germline ends. Here the CDR3 DNA reads TGTGCCAGCAGCACGGGACACAGCTCCTACGAGCAGTACTTC. This translates into CASSTGHSSYEQYF.

The V and J genes are TRBV23-1 and TRBJ1-1; D might be TRBD1 (6 bases). TRBV23-1 is classed as an ORF, of uncertain function. The CDR3 consists of 16 residues. V shed 2 bases and J shed 7 bases, with 20 bases lying between them. The CDR3: CASSQTPGTRKHEAFF. DNA of the CDR3: TGCGCCAGCAGTCAAACCCCTGGGACACGGAAACATGAAGCTTTCTTT.

This clone was seen once. CDR3 in amino acids: CASKPGQGASEQYF. DNA for the CDR3: TGTGCCAGCAAACCGGGACAGGGGGCCAGCGAGCAGTACTTC. The genes are TRBV6-5 and TRBJ2-7; 12 bases map to TRBD1. There are 14 residues in the CDR3. The ends lost 7 bases at V and 6 bases at J; junction bases unmatched: 7. Germline CDR1 and CDR2: MNHEY and SVGAGI.

The chain links TRBV10-1 to TRBJ2-1; TRBD2 matches 8 bases. The CDR3 runs 16 residues. Germline V gene sequence: CDR1 WNHNN, CDR2 SYGVQD (reference sequence). After removal of 2 bases from V and 0 bases from J, the junction contained 3 bases not matched to a gene. The CDR3 DNA follows: TGCGCCAGCAGTGAGAATAGCGGGACCTCCTACAATGAGCAGTTCTTC. The encoded protein is CASSENSGTSYNEQFF.

This clone was counted at least ten times. Other DNA sequences of this sample code for an identical CDR3. This sequence joins TRBV5-1 and TRBJ2-7; 8 bases align to TRBD1. Germline V lookup: CDR1 SGHRS, CDR2 YFSETQ. The CDR3 consists of 13 residues. V gave up 2 bases and J gave up 7 bases; unmatched junction bases: 5. CDR3 loop: CASSFGQGQEQYF. The CDR3 region has the DNA TGCGCCAGCAGCTTCGGACAGGGACAAGAGCAGTACTTC.

In this sample, this clone turned up once. The chain carries TRBV19 and TRBJ2-1; 9 nucleotides match TRBD2. The CDR3 loop spans 16 amino acids. Losses at the gene ends were 7 bases for V and 5 bases for J; bases not matched to a gene: 12. Germline lookup yields CDR1 LNHDA and CDR2 SQIVND (reference sequence). The DNA for the CDR3 is TGTGCCAGTAACTCCGTCAGCGGGAGGTACGACAATGAGCAGTTCTTC. Translating gives CASNSVSGRYDNEQFF.

A few counts support this clone. V is TRBV28 and J is TRBJ1-1; D might be TRBD1 (6 bases). Looked up from germline, CDR1 is MDHEN and CDR2 is SYDVKM. Trimming removed 5 bases from V and 5 bases from J, with 12 bases in between. CDR3 length: 13 amino acids. The CDR3 here is CASSLRGRTEAFF. CDR3 coding DNA: TGTGCCAGCAGTCTCAGGGGTAGGACTGAAGCTTTCTTT.

The V and J genes are TRBV27 and TRBJ1-2; TRBD1 matches at 9 bases. Trimming took 4 bases from V and 1 from J; bases not matched to a gene: 10. CDR1 is MNHEY and CDR2 is SMNVEV in the germline V gene (reference sequence). The CDR3 sequence is 17 residues long. Written as DNA, the CDR3 is TGTGCCAGCAGTTCAACGGACAGGGGTAGGAGTAACTATGGCTACACCTTC. Residues: CASSSTDRGRSNYGYTF.

The V call is TRBV7-9, the J call TRBJ2-7, with 14 bases aligning to TRBD2. The CDR3 has 15 residues. The germline V gene has CDR1 SEHNR and CDR2 FQNEAQ (reference sequence). After removal of 1 base from V and 6 bases from J, the junction contained 2 bases not matched to a gene. Written as DNA, the CDR3 is TGTGCCAGCAGCTTAGGACTAGCGGGAGGGCGCGAGCAGTACTTC. Translating it yields CASSLGLAGGREQYF.

The chain has TRBV5-8 and TRBJ1-5; TRBD1 is a possible D gene (6 bases). V lost 1 base to trimming and J lost 5 bases, with 13 bases between them. Germline lookup yields CDR1 SGHTS and CDR2 YDEGEE. The CDR3 is 15 amino acids. Here the CDR3 DNA reads TGTGCCAGCAGCTTGTGGGGGGGGCAAGATCAGCCCCAGCATTTT. Protein: CASSLWGGQDQPQHF.

The J gene is TRBJ2-3, the V gene TRBV27; 8 bases are a match to TRBD2. Unmatched junction bases numbered 5, after V lost 5 bases and J lost 10 bases. The germline gives CDR1 MNHEY, CDR2 SMNVEV (reference sequence). The CDR3 loop spans 12 amino acids. CDR3 sequence (DNA): TGTGCCAGCAGTCCAGCGGGAGTGGCGCAGTATTTT. Protein product: CASSPAGVAQYF.

The chain uses TRBV6-4 and TRBJ2-1; 13 nucleotides agree with TRBD2. This CDR3 has 18 amino acids. V shed 2 bases, J shed 3 bases, and the junction held 7 bases outside the gene matches. Germline V gene sequence: CDR1 MRHNA, CDR2 SNTAGT. CDR3 nucleotide sequence: TGTGCCAGCAGTGACAAAAGGACTAGCGGGAGAGGCTACAATGAGCAGTTCTTC. This codes for CASSDKRTSGRGYNEQFF.

This clone occurred once. The chain combines TRBV27 with TRBJ2-7, with 7 nucleotides matching TRBD2. The ends lost 2 bases at V and 3 bases at J; junction bases unmatched: 7. CDR1 is MNHEY and CDR2 is SMNVEV in the germline V gene (reference sequence). This CDR3 has 15 amino acids. The CDR3 loop reads CASSLRGREFYEQYF. CDR3 DNA: TGTGCCAGCAGTTTACGCGGGAGAGAGTTCTACGAGCAGTACTTC.